Following are 11 T cell receptor beta chains from one sample sequenced in a study of blood T cells in healthy people across ages. A sample-barcoded 5' primer and a J-beta primer mix were used in a second PCR of roughly 6 to 11 cycles. MiXCR was run by TCRdb on the 5' RACE reads, yielding one entry per CDR3 protein. The top ten hold about 20% of the sample, which has some 690,000 distinct CDR3 sequences, around a fifth seen once. The sequencing sample was made of blood. The receptors stem from a man between 65 and 85 years old in good health.

This clonotype appeared a few times. The V call is TRBV3-1, the J call TRBJ1-3; no clear D gene. V lost 0 bases to trimming and J lost 1 base, with 7 bases between them. The CDR3 loop spans 15 amino acids. From germline, CDR1 is LGHDT and CDR2 YNNKEL (reference sequence). The CDR3 spells CASSQDLQSGNTIYF. The CDR3 nucleotides read TGTGCCAGCAGCCAAGATTTACAGTCTGGAAACACCATATATTTT.

This clonotype was seen more than once but under ten times. A junction boundary mismatches the germline segment, possibly from a read error. This chain connects TRBV20-1 to TRBJ1-2; D ambiguous. Germline CDR1 reads DFQATT; CDR2 reads SNEGSKA (reference sequence). The length of the CDR3 is 13 residues. The DNA for the CDR3 is TGCAGTGCTGGAGATTTTTCTAACTATGGCTACACCTTC. Translating it yields CSAGDFSNYGYTF.

The rearrangement uses TRBV11-2 and TRBJ1-4; 11 positions agree with TRBD1. V gave up 7 bases and J gave up 7 bases; unmatched junction bases: 2. This CDR3 is built from 13 residues. Germline CDR1 and CDR2: SGHAT and FQNNGV. For the CDR3, the DNA is TGTGCCAGCAAGGGGACAGGGGGTGAAAAACTGTTTTTT. This codes for CASKGTGGEKLFF.

This clonotype was recorded a few times. The chain couples TRBV6-5 to TRBJ2-1, with TRBD2 matching 12 bases. J was trimmed by 6 bases and V by 2 bases; bases with no gene match: 2. Per the germline V gene, CDR1 is MNHEY and CDR2 is SVGAGI. The CDR3 has 15 amino acids. The CDR3 sequence is CASSYGLAGSNEQFF. The CDR3 region has the DNA TGTGCCAGCAGTTACGGACTAGCGGGGAGCAATGAGCAGTTCTTC.

This clonotype was picked up a small number of times. V usage is TRBV29-1 and J usage is TRBJ2-6; TRBD2 might be the D (6 bases). The CDR3 contains 15 residues. V shed 6 bases and J shed 2 bases, with 14 bases lying between them. Germline V lookup: CDR1 SQVTM, CDR2 ANQGSEA. As DNA, the CDR3 is TGCAGCGTGGGGGGTCTGGGCCCTGGGGCCAACGTCCTGACTTTC. As protein: CSVGGLGPGANVLTF.

This clonotype was seen more than once but under ten times. CDR3 nucleotides: TGCAGTGCGGGCGGCTCGGGAACAAGGTCCTACAATGAGCAGTTCTTC. Encoded protein: CSAGGSGTRSYNEQFF. The V and J genes are TRBV20-1 and TRBJ2-1; the D gene is possibly TRBD2 (5 bases). This CDR3 has 16 amino acids. V lost 6 bases and J lost 1, with 19 bases in between. From germline, CDR1 is DFQATT and CDR2 SNEGSKA (reference sequence).

This clonotype was detected only a few times. V and J are TRBV21-1 and TRBJ1-1. TRBV21-1 is shown as a pseudogene. The CDR3 has 14 residues. CDR3 in DNA: TGTGCCAGCAGCAAAGTGTCGGGTGGCACTGAAGCTTTCTTT. Translating gives CASSKVSGGTEAFF.

This clonotype was seen once. This chain links TRBV12-3 or TRBV12-4 with TRBJ2-1, with D unresolved. This CDR3 is 15 amino acids long. Trimming removed 8 bases from V and 2 bases from J, with 16 bases in between. CDR3 loop: CASLWGGITYNEQFF. The CDR3 DNA sequence: TGTGCCAGCCTCTGGGGTGGTATCACCTACAATGAGCAGTTCTTC.

The chain links TRBV14 to TRBJ2-1, with D possibly matching TRBD1 (5 bases). The CDR3 runs to 14 residues. The germline V gene encodes CDR1 SGHDN and CDR2 FVKESK. The V end was cut by 4 bases, the J end by 5 bases, with 12 bases between. CDR3 bases: TGTGCCAGCAGCCTATGGGGCAGTCACAATGAGCAGTTCTTC. Amino acids: CASSLWGSHNEQFF.

This clonotype was picked up a small number of times. The chain joins TRBV12-3 or TRBV12-4 to TRBJ2-5, with TRBD2 identical over 15 bases. V shed 6 bases and J 5 bases; nucleotides not matched to a gene: 4. The CDR3 runs 15 residues. Written as DNA, the CDR3 is TGTGCCAGCAGGGGACTAGCGGGAGGTCTGGAGACCCAGTACTTC. Translation gives CASRGLAGGLETQYF.

This clonotype was seen a few times. The V and J genes are TRBV7-9 and TRBJ1-2, with 12 bases matching TRBD1. Per germline, CDR1 SEHNR and CDR2 FQNEAQ (reference sequence). The CDR3 loop spans 15 amino acids. V shed 3 bases and J 6 bases; nucleotides not matched to a gene: 5. The CDR3 DNA reads as TGTGCCAGCAGCTTCTCCGGGACAGGGGGCGATGGCTACACCTTC. It translates to CASSFSGTGGDGYTF.